This T cell receptor beta chain was documented in a study of shared clonotypes between healthy human individuals. Study background: CD4 naive and CD4 memory each took three plates per donor, while CD8 naive took two and CD8 memory one. Overall study findings and caveats: Larger richness was generally estimated for naive than memory subsets. Few donors restricted represented genetic and exposure-history diversity.

Positively selected for CCR7, the CD45RO-negative cells used as naive CD8 cells excluded terminally differentiated effector memory CD45RA+ cells. Each replicate PCR on the sorted subsets used about 0.2 ug DNA (about 30,000 T cell genomes). Profiled with immunoSEQ multiplex PCR; TCRdb holds only in-frame clones, not every one. Altogether more than 2 million clones are present, 90% to 95% being singletons, with the ten largest covering over 1.5%. Notes on this clone: Its antigen is undetermined.

The junction had 1 base not matched to a gene; V was cut back by 5 bases and J by 3 bases. Germline assignment: CDR1 SGHRS and CDR2 YFSETQ. This CDR3 contains 13 residues. This sequence originates from a man aged 18 to 30 in good health. Some clones in this sample may be carry-over from other donors' samples. The sequencing sample was made of naive CD8+ T cells from PBMCs. The chain is built from TRBV5-1 and TRBJ2-7, with 11 bases that match TRBD2. Here the CDR3 DNA reads TGCGCCAGCAGAGGGACTAGCGGCTACGAGCAGTACTTC. Its protein product is CASRGTSGYEQYF. Drawing the rest from reference TRBV5-1 and TRBJ2-7, the complete variable domain is KAGVTQTPRYLIKTRGQQVTLSCSPISGHRSVSWYQQTPGQGLQFLFEYFSETQRNKGNFPGRFSGRQFSNSRSEMNVSTLELGDSALYLCASRGTSGYEQYFGPGTRLTVT.